The 25 T cell receptor beta chains listed next were all sequenced from one sample in a study of cytomegalovirus exposure and HLA in healthy donors. The PCR employed 60 Vbeta primers together with 13 Jbeta primers. Data came from immunoSEQ multiplex PCR; TCRdb stores just in-frame clones and leaves some out. The sample shows about 170,000 clones, roughly 83% of them seen only once. The source material was PBMCs. The receptors shown here come from a boy between 2 and 15 years old in good health and CMV-seronegative.

The rearrangement joins TRBV5-5 to TRBJ2-2, with a weak D call TRBD1 (6 bases). The CDR3 is made up of 18 amino acids. Trimming shortened V by 0 bases and J by 4 bases, and 19 bases separated the two germline ends. Germline V gene lookup returns CDR1 SGHKS and CDR2 YYEKEE (reference sequence). The CDR3 is CASSLEWNRVAGTGELFF. CDR3 sequence (DNA): TGTGCCAGCAGCTTGGAATGGAACAGGGTGGCGGGCACCGGGGAGCTGTTTTTT.

The chain links TRBV6-5 to TRBJ2-7, with 7 bases fitting TRBD2. The germline V gene has CDR1 MNHEY and CDR2 SVGAGI. The CDR3 sequence is 16 residues long. Unmatched junction bases numbered 8, after V lost 0 bases and J lost 3 bases. The CDR3 DNA follows: TGTGCCAGCAGTTACTCTGTGGCGGGAGTAGGCTACGAGCAGTACTTC. Its translation: CASSYSVAGVGYEQYF.

The chain employs TRBV28 and TRBJ2-1, with D maybe TRBD1 (6 bases). V gave up 3 bases and J gave up 5 bases, with 14 bases separating them. There are 15 residues in the CDR3. Germline-derived CDR1 and CDR2 are MDHEN and SYDVKM. DNA of the CDR3: TGTGCCAGCAGTTTCACAGGACAGTCGAACAATGAGCAGTTCTTC. This sequence encodes CASSFTGQSNNEQFF.

This chain connects TRBV30 to TRBJ2-3; 13 bases align to TRBD2. This CDR3 is 15 amino acids long. Germline assignment: CDR1 GTSNPN and CDR2 SVGIG (reference sequence). The trim removed 2 bases at V and 5 bases at J, leaving 4 bases unmatched. The CDR3, as DNA: TGTGCCTGGAGTCCCGGACTAGCGGGAGAAGATACGCAGTATTTT. Translation: CAWSPGLAGEDTQYF.

The chain links TRBV14 to TRBJ2-1; 8 positions agree with TRBD2. The CDR3 spans 17 residues. Looked up from germline, CDR1 is SGHDN and CDR2 is FVKESK. V lost 3 bases and J lost 2; bases outside the gene matches: 9. The CDR3 loop is CASSHDHGGRTYNEQFF. CDR3 nucleotides: TGTGCCAGCAGCCACGATCATGGCGGGAGGACCTACAATGAGCAGTTCTTC.

As regards this clone: This same CDR3 is encoded by further DNA sequences in the sample. The V and J genes are TRBV6-5 and TRBJ1-5; TRBD1 matches at 7 bases. The CDR3 is made up of 15 amino acids. Unmatched junction bases numbered 2, after V lost 0 bases and J lost 3 bases. CDR1 is MNHEY and CDR2 is SVGAGI in the germline V gene. In DNA form, the CDR3 reads TGTGCCAGCAGTTACTCACAGGGGTCCAATCAGCCCCAGCATTTT. Its protein product is CASSYSQGSNQPQHF.

This clone was seen only once. V usage is TRBV15 and J usage is TRBJ1-1, with D perhaps TRBD1 (5 bases). V was cut by 0 bases and J by 1 base, with 9 bases left in between. The CDR3 is made up of 15 amino acids. Germline-derived CDR1 and CDR2 are LNHNV and YYDKDF (reference sequence). This CDR3 reads CATSRDARGNTEAFF. The CDR3 DNA follows: TGTGCCACCAGCAGAGATGCTAGGGGGAACACTGAAGCTTTCTTT.

The chain links TRBV15 to TRBJ2-5; 8 bases fit TRBD1. Per germline, CDR1 LNHNV and CDR2 YYDKDF (reference sequence). With V trimmed by 6 bases and J by 4 bases, 7 bases remained unmatched. This CDR3 comprises 14 residues. The CDR3 reads CATRKTGDGETQYF. The CDR3 DNA follows: TGTGCCACCAGGAAGACAGGGGATGGAGAGACCCAGTACTTC.

This chain connects TRBV11-2 to TRBJ2-2, with 7 bases that match TRBD2. With V trimmed by 3 bases and J by 0 bases, 4 bases remained unmatched. The V gene's germline CDR1 is SGHAT and CDR2 FQNNGV. CDR3 length: 16 residues. CDR3 region: CASSLTSGANTGELFF. CDR3 in DNA: TGTGCCAGCAGCTTGACCAGCGGGGCGAACACCGGGGAGCTGTTTTTT.

V and J are TRBV4-2 and TRBJ2-1; TRBD2 matches 8 bases. This CDR3 region has 15 residues. Germline assignment: CDR1 LGHNA and CDR2 YNFKEQ. V shed 0 bases, J shed 2 bases, and the junction held 0 bases outside the gene matches. CDR3 in DNA: TGTGCCAGCAGCCAAGATAGCGGGGCCTACAATGAGCAGTTCTTC. As protein: CASSQDSGAYNEQFF.

The chain carries TRBV30 and TRBJ1-5; D is unclear. The CDR3 length is 13 residues. V gave up 2 bases and J gave up 0 bases, with 5 bases separating them. Germline V gene data show CDR1 as GTSNPN and CDR2 as SVGIG (reference sequence). The CDR3 spells CAWSRGSNQPQHF. In DNA form, the CDR3 reads TGTGCCTGGAGTCGCGGTAGCAATCAGCCCCAGCATTTT.

The chain recombines TRBV7-9 with TRBJ2-7; 7 bases match TRBD2. The CDR3 has 15 amino acids. Germline V gene sequence: CDR1 SEHNR, CDR2 FQNEAQ (reference sequence). V shed 3 bases, J shed 3 bases, and the junction held 8 bases outside the gene matches. CDR3 protein: CASSFEGLLHYEQYF. The CDR3 region has the DNA TGTGCCAGCAGCTTTGAGGGACTACTACACTACGAGCAGTACTTC.

This rearrangement joins TRBV4-1 to TRBJ2-3; 7 bases match TRBD2. The CDR3 is 18 residues long. After removal of 4 bases from V and 4 bases from J, the junction contained 17 bases not matched to a gene. The germline gives CDR1 MGHRA, CDR2 YSYEKL. CDR3 region: CASSLRLVRLAVADTQYF. In DNA form, the CDR3 reads TGCGCCAGCAGCCTAAGGCTAGTAAGGCTAGCGGTCGCAGATACGCAGTATTTT.

The V call is TRBV28, the J call TRBJ2-7; 7 bases align to TRBD2. The CDR3 has 14 residues. Looked up from germline, CDR1 is MDHEN and CDR2 is SYDVKM. Trimming removed 5 bases from V and 2 bases from J; junction bases left unmatched: 6. This CDR3 reads CASSTTSATYEQYF. The CDR3 DNA follows: TGTGCCAGCAGTACAACTAGCGCGACCTACGAGCAGTACTTC.

The chain is built from TRBV5-1 and TRBJ2-3, with a possible D match to TRBD2 (6 bases). This CDR3 has 16 amino acids. The ends were cut back, 0 bases at V and 2 bases at J, with 13 bases in the middle. Germline lookup yields CDR1 SGHRS and CDR2 YFSETQ. DNA for the CDR3: TGCGCCAGCAGCTTGGCCTCTTTGCGGGACACAGATACGCAGTATTTT. Its protein product is CASSLASLRDTDTQYF.

This rearrangement joins TRBV6-6 to TRBJ2-5; D is perhaps TRBD2 (5 bases). This CDR3 is built from 14 residues. V was pared by 0 bases and J by 3 bases, with 8 bases between. Germline V lookup: CDR1 MNHNY, CDR2 SVGAGI (reference sequence). The CDR3 region is CASSYSVGKETQYF. The CDR3 nucleotides are TGTGCCAGCAGTTACTCCGTCGGGAAAGAGACCCAGTACTTC.

The chain carries TRBV4-1 and TRBJ2-1; a possible D gene is TRBD2 (6 bases). There are 16 residues in the CDR3. Trimming removed 0 bases at V and 4 bases at J, with 13 bases between. Germline lookup yields CDR1 MGHRA and CDR2 YSYEKL. The CDR3 loop reads CASSQDGTFQYNEQFF. For the CDR3, the DNA is TGCGCCAGCAGCCAAGATGGGACTTTTCAATACAATGAGCAGTTCTTC.

The chain uses TRBV13 and TRBJ2-7; 8 bases agree with TRBD1. The germline gives CDR1 PRHDT, CDR2 FYEKMQ (reference sequence). The CDR3 loop spans 15 amino acids. The J segment lost 2 bases and the V segment lost 5 bases, leaving 8 bases of the junction unmatched. CDR3 coding DNA: TGTGCCAGCAGCCCCGGACAGGGATCCCCCTACGAGCAGTACTTC. Residues: CASSPGQGSPYEQYF.

A single count supports this clone. The CDR3 nucleotides are TGTGCCAGCAGTCCCGCGGACAGGATCTTCGGTCCCGAAGCTTTCTTT. Its protein product is CASSPADRIFGPEAFF. The chain carries TRBV28 and TRBJ1-1, with 7 bases fitting TRBD1. CDR3 length: 16 amino acids. V lost 5 bases and J lost 8; bases outside the gene matches: 17. Germline loops: CDR1 MDHEN, CDR2 SYDVKM.

The chain joins TRBV18 to TRBJ2-5, with TRBD1 matching over 7 bases. The V segment lost 2 bases and the J segment 5 bases; nucleotides outside the gene matches: 5. Germline V gene lookup returns CDR1 KGHSH and CDR2 LQKENI. The CDR3 has 14 amino acids. The CDR3 is CASSPDRVRETQYF. The CDR3 bases are TGTGCCAGCTCACCAGACAGGGTCAGGGAGACCCAGTACTTC. Full variable domain (remainder filled in from reference TRBV18 and TRBJ2-5): NAGVMQNPRHLVRRRGQEARLRCSPMKGHSHVYWYRQLPEEGLKFMVYLQKENIIDESGMPKERFSAEFPKEGPSILRIQQVVRGDSAAYFCASSPDRVRETQYFGPGTRLLVL.

This clone was picked up a small number of times. This rearrangement joins TRBV29-1 to TRBJ1-2; D is unclear. V was clipped by 4 bases and J by 13 bases, with 16 bases between them. CDR3 length: 11 residues. The germline gives CDR1 SQVTM, CDR2 ANQGSEA. The CDR3 sequence is CSVGGEGPITF. CDR3 in DNA: TGCAGCGTTGGGGGAGAGGGCCCGATCACCTTC.

The chain has TRBV4-1 and TRBJ2-7; the D is unclear. V was shortened by 0 bases and J by 4 bases, with 16 bases between the two germline ends. Germline lookup yields CDR1 MGHRA and CDR2 YSYEKL. This CDR3 has 16 residues. CDR3 nucleotides: TGCGCCAGCAGCCAAGATCCCCCCCTTCACAAATACGAGCAGTACTTC. Translated: CASSQDPPLHKYEQYF.

The chain uses TRBV2 and TRBJ2-2; 10 bases align to TRBD2. The CDR3 totals 16 residues. The J segment lost 4 bases and the V segment lost 6 bases, leaving 8 bases of the junction unmatched. Germline lookup yields CDR1 SNHLY and CDR2 FYNNEI. Written as DNA, the CDR3 is TGTGCCAGCAGGGAGCGGACTAGCGGAACCACCGGGGAGCTGTTTTTT. Protein product: CASRERTSGTTGELFF.

The chain employs TRBV5-4 and TRBJ2-1, with D perhaps matching TRBD1 (6 bases). The germline gives CDR1 SGHNT, CDR2 YYREEE (reference sequence). The CDR3 has 15 amino acids. Trimming shortened V by 1 base and J by 3 bases, and 11 bases separated the two germline ends. CDR3 residues: CASSLRQGNYNEQFF. DNA for the CDR3: TGTGCCAGCAGCTTGAGGCAGGGGAACTACAATGAGCAGTTCTTC.

The chain links TRBV19 to TRBJ1-2; D might be TRBD1 (5 bases). CDR1 and CDR2 (germline): LNHDA, SQIVND (reference sequence). This CDR3 region has 14 residues. Between the trimmed V and J ends, which lost 4 bases and 3 bases, there was a span of 12 bases. DNA of the CDR3: TGTGCCAGTAGTACCTCTAGGGGCGACTATGGCTACACCTTC. Its protein product is CASSTSRGDYGYTF.